This T cell receptor (beta chain) was captured in a study of molecular identifiers for immune sequencing clone quantification. Whole-study findings and limits: Reports indicate spiked Jurkat TCR RNA from one cell could be found among 950,000 to 1,000,000 naive cells. Clones that exceeded 20 RNA copies held over 97% of effector molecules, yet under 1% in naive cells.

With regard to this clonotype: Its cognate antigen is unknown.

Library preparation followed earlier protocols using designated TCR primers. TCRdb processed the PCR reads anew with MiXCR; each CDR3 protein has one entry. This table has under 800,000 distinct CDR3 sequences, 25% appearing once. The CDR3 loop spans 18 amino acids. The germline V gene has CDR1 KGHDR and CDR2 SFDVKD. Unmatched junction bases numbered 12, after V lost 0 bases and J lost 7 bases. The gene calls are TRBV24-1 and TRBJ2-1, with 9 bases identical to TRBD1. The source of this sequence is a human donor in good health. Some libraries in this study had Jurkat cell RNA spiked in. Sequencing used naive CD8+ T cells from blood, with Jurkat cell RNA spiked in. Subset: FACS-sorted CD8+CD4-CCR7+CD45RA+ naive T cells. The CDR3 protein is CATSDLDDPGTGRNEQFF. Written as DNA, the CDR3 is TGTGCCACCAGTGATTTGGACGACCCCGGGACAGGGCGGAATGAGCAGTTCTTC.